Sequencing of this T cell receptor (beta chain) was carried out in a study of OX40 agonist ivuxolimab in advanced cancers. Findings and limits, study-wide: The CD4+ and CD8+ T cells in the blood had expanded clonally by week 6 at 0.1 to 3.0 mg/kg.

TCRdb's copy holds only in-frame clones and misses some; the assay was immunoSEQ multiplex PCR. The sample shows 100,000 or so clones, about 96% of them seen only once. Germline CDR1 reads LNHDA; CDR2 reads SQIVND (reference sequence). CDR3 length: 12 residues. V was shortened by 3 bases and J by 2 bases, with 4 bases between the two germline ends. About this clone: The antigen remains undetermined.

The sequence was collected from an adult with an advanced solid tumor such as melanoma, head and neck, liver or kidney cancer. The chain has TRBV19 and TRBJ1-1; unclear D gene. The sequenced sample was CD4+ or CD8+ T cells sorted from blood, obtained in a trial of the OX40 agonist ivuxolimab. CDR3 bases: TGTGCCAGTAGTATCCATAACACTGAAGCTTTCTTT. Amino acid sequence: CASSIHNTEAFF.